This passage covers 20 T cell receptor beta chains from one sample sequenced in a study of CD8 T cells in ankylosing spondylitis. Study-wide results and caveats: A motif of 7 to 9 highly homologous TCR beta variants was seen as apparently characteristic of ankylosing spondylitis blood.

These receptors' targets are unknown. One entry per CDR3 protein, called by TCRdb with MiXCR from the 5' RACE reads. Of 330,000 or so distinct CDR3 sequences listed, less than 10% are singletons. The sequencing sample was made of blood, either unsorted or a sorted T cell fraction (not recorded which). All receptors derive from a male donor with ankylosing spondylitis.

This clonotype has ten or more counts. The V call is TRBV12-3 or TRBV12-4, the J call TRBJ2-1; weak D call: TRBD2 (6 bases). V shed 4 bases and J shed 7 bases, with 17 bases lying between them. The length of the CDR3 is 15 residues. The CDR3 DNA is TGTGCCAGCAGTTCCTCCGGGACTCGGACTAATGAGCAGTTCTTC. Residues: CASSSSGTRTNEQFF.

This chain links TRBV28 with TRBJ1-6; D not certain. The germline V gene encodes CDR1 MDHEN and CDR2 SYDVKM. This CDR3 comprises 16 residues. V was clipped by 6 bases and J by 4 bases, with 16 bases between them. Here the CDR3 DNA reads TGTGCCAGCAGCCCCGCCTTAGAAACGTATAATTCACCCCTCCACTTT. Translating it yields CASSPALETYNSPLHF.

This clonotype was seen at least ten times. The CDR3 sequence is CASSLVADSYEQYF. The DNA for the CDR3 is TGTGCCAGCAGCTTAGTTGCGGATTCCTACGAGCAGTACTTC. The rearrangement joins TRBV7-6 to TRBJ2-7; the D is unclear. From germline, CDR1 is SGHVS and CDR2 FNYEAQ. V lost 1 base and J 1 base, leaving 8 bases between the germline ends. This CDR3 has 14 amino acids.

This clonotype was picked up many times. CDR3 protein: CASSPNVGSRGAEAFF. CDR3 DNA: TGTGCCAGCAGCCCAAACGTGGGCTCCCGGGGCGCTGAAGCTTTCTTT. This chain links TRBV7-9 with TRBJ1-1, with D perhaps matching TRBD1 (5 bases). V shed 5 bases and J shed 6 bases, with 22 bases lying between them. The CDR3 sequence is 16 residues long. Per germline, CDR1 SEHNR and CDR2 FQNEAQ (reference sequence).

The sample holds many counts of this clonotype. V and J are TRBV5-1 and TRBJ2-1; no clear D gene. This CDR3 region has 14 residues. Germline CDR1 reads SGHRS; CDR2 reads YFSETQ. V lost 2 bases and J lost 7, with 13 bases in between. The CDR3 region is CASSFLAGWNEQFF. CDR3 DNA sequence: TGCGCCAGCAGCTTTCTCGCCGGCTGGAATGAGCAGTTCTTC.

The chain is built from TRBV5-1 and TRBJ2-1, with TRBD2 matching over 13 bases. This CDR3 region has 17 residues. Trimming took 4 bases from V and 6 from J; bases not matched to a gene: 10. CDR1 is SGHRS, CDR2 YFSETQ, per germline. The CDR3 nucleotides are TGCGCCAGCAGCCTTACAGCAGGACTAGCGGGAGCCAATGAGCAGTTCTTC. Translation: CASSLTAGLAGANEQFF.

This clonotype was picked up a small number of times. The J gene is TRBJ2-3, the V gene TRBV5-6; 9 bases agree with TRBD1. In germline, CDR1 is SGHDT, CDR2 YYEEEE. The V gene end was trimmed by 3 bases and the J gene end by 1 base; junction bases not matched to a gene: 6. CDR3 length equals 16 residues. CDR3 region: CASSSWGQGGTDTQYF. CDR3 nucleotides: TGTGCCAGCAGCTCATGGGGACAGGGTGGCACAGATACGCAGTATTTT.

V gene TRBV12-3 or TRBV12-4 combines with J gene TRBJ2-2; D may be TRBD1 (5 bases). The germline V and J ends were trimmed by 6 bases and 4 bases, with 12 bases remaining between them. This CDR3 is 14 amino acids long. CDR3 region: CASSTQGFTGELFF. The CDR3 coding sequence is TGTGCCAGCAGCACGCAGGGATTCACCGGGGAGCTGTTTTTT.

This clonotype was seen a few times. This chain links TRBV15 with TRBJ1-6; no clear D. Germline CDR1 and CDR2: LNHNV and YYDKDF (reference sequence). Trimming stripped 5 bases from V and 9 bases from J, with 11 bases between. The CDR3 consists of 13 residues. Written as DNA, the CDR3 is TGTGCCACCAGCGTAGATAGGCGTTCACCCCTCCACTTT. The encoded protein is CATSVDRRSPLHF. The whole variable domain, filled in from reference TRBV15 and TRBJ1-6, reads DAMVIQNPRYQVTQFGKPVTLSCSQTLNHNVMYWYQQKSSQAPKLLFHYYDKDFNNEADTPDNFQSRRPNTSFCFLDIRSPGLGDTAMYLCATSVDRRSPLHFGNGTRLTVT.

This clonotype has only a few counts. The chain recombines TRBV28 with TRBJ2-7, with TRBD2 matching over 8 bases. The V gene's germline CDR1 is MDHEN and CDR2 SYDVKM. Unmatched junction bases numbered 12, after V lost 5 bases and J lost 3 bases. The CDR3 is 16 residues long. CDR3 loop: CASSGGGQGIYYEQYF. CDR3 nucleotide sequence: TGTGCCAGCAGTGGCGGGGGGCAGGGTATTTACTACGAGCAGTACTTC.

The chain recombines TRBV19 with TRBJ1-5, with TRBD1 matching over 9 bases. Germline lookup yields CDR1 LNHDA and CDR2 SQIVND (reference sequence). The V gene end was trimmed by 5 bases and the J gene end by 7 bases; junction bases not matched to a gene: 3. This CDR3 spans 13 amino acids. The CDR3 DNA reads TGTGCCAGTAGTGGGGACAGGGTCCAGCCCCAGCATTTT. Translated, it gives CASSGDRVQPQHF.

This clonotype turned up a few times. The chain combines TRBV6-1 with TRBJ1-6, with no clear D. Trimming took 7 bases from V and 10 from J, leaving 14 bases between them. The CDR3 contains 13 residues. Germline V lookup: CDR1 MNHNS, CDR2 SASEGT. The CDR3 loop reads CASTRARGSPLHF. CDR3 in DNA: TGTGCCAGCACCCGCGCCCGGGGATCACCCCTCCACTTT.

A few counts support this clonotype. The CDR3 nucleotides are TGTGCCACCAGCAGAGACAGGGAAGAGACCCAGTACTTC. Translating gives CATSRDREETQYF. The rearrangement joins TRBV15 to TRBJ2-5, with D perhaps TRBD1 (5 bases). Trimming took off 0 bases at V and 3 bases at J, with 5 bases between the two ends. The germline CDR1 and CDR2 sequences are LNHNV and YYDKDF (reference sequence). The CDR3 spans 13 residues.

This chain joins TRBV4-1 and TRBJ2-1, with D maybe TRBD2 (5 bases). The CDR3 consists of 19 residues. V lost 0 bases to trimming and J lost 0 bases, with 18 bases between them. Germline CDR1 is MGHRA and CDR2 is YSYEKL. The CDR3 loop is CASSQDRKRSRSSYNEQFF. The CDR3 coding sequence is TGCGCCAGCAGCCAAGATCGCAAGCGGAGTCGAAGCTCCTACAATGAGCAGTTCTTC.

The sample holds a few counts of this clonotype. The chain joins TRBV18 to TRBJ1-5; possible D gene TRBD1, 5 bases. Trimming took 2 bases from V and 0 from J, leaving 5 bases between them. The CDR3 sequence is 14 residues long. CDR1 and CDR2 (germline): KGHSH, LQKENI. The CDR3 loop is CASSPGASNQPQHF. The CDR3, as DNA: TGTGCCAGCTCACCAGGGGCTAGCAATCAGCCCCAGCATTTT.

V is TRBV9 and J is TRBJ2-5; D might be TRBD1 or TRBD2, each matching 5 bases. V lost 4 bases and J lost 5, with 15 bases in between. The CDR3 is 14 amino acids. The V gene's germline CDR1 is SGDLS and CDR2 YYNGEE. Here the CDR3 DNA reads TGTGCCAGCAGCCCTAGCCCTAGGGGTGAGACCCAGTACTTC. Translated, it gives CASSPSPRGETQYF.

This chain links TRBV9 with TRBJ1-2; D possibly corresponds to TRBD1 (5 bases). Germline CDR1 SGDLS, CDR2 YYNGEE. The CDR3 is 13 amino acids. Trimming pared 4 bases from V and 8 bases from J, leaving 15 bases between. The CDR3 sequence: CASSPSQDLGYTF. The CDR3, as DNA: TGTGCCAGCAGCCCCTCACAGGACTTGGGCTACACCTTC.

This clonotype has a count of ten or more. This chain links TRBV5-1 with TRBJ2-2; 8 bases fit TRBD2. CDR3 length: 15 residues. J was trimmed by 4 bases and V by 0 bases; bases with no gene match: 2. Germline V gene sequence: CDR1 SGHRS, CDR2 YFSETQ. The CDR3 DNA is TGCGCCAGCAGCTTGGTTGCGGGAGGCACCGGGGAGCTGTTTTTT. Translation: CASSLVAGGTGELFF.

This clonotype has only a few counts. The V and J genes are TRBV12-3 or TRBV12-4 and TRBJ2-7; 7 nucleotides match TRBD2. The CDR3 is 15 amino acids. J was trimmed by 0 bases and V by 6 bases; bases with no gene match: 8. The DNA of the CDR3 is TGTGCCAGCAGCCCCCTCCGGGAGGTCTCCTACGAGCAGTACTTC. This codes for CASSPLREVSYEQYF.

This clonotype showed up just a few times. The chain uses TRBV20-1 and TRBJ2-3, with D uncertain. CDR3 size: 14 residues. CDR1 and CDR2 from the germline V gene are DFQATT and SNEGSKA (reference sequence). V shed 4 bases and J shed 3 bases, with 14 bases lying between them. CDR3 DNA sequence: TGCAGTGCTAAGAATCCGCGACAAACAGATACGCAGTATTTT. It is translated as CSAKNPRQTDTQYF.